What follows are 15 T cell receptor beta chains derived from one specimen sequenced in a study of CD8+ T cells in alopecia areata. This sample's treatment: oral pan-JAK inhibitor, 5-10 mg twice daily. In each case, RNA was isolated and then reverse transcribed into cDNA as the sequencing template. This table comes from immunoSEQ multiplex PCR, and its TCRdb copy is limited to in-frame clones, with some not included. The sample comprises 110,000 to 150,000 clones, 45% to 65% of which are singletons, and 15% rests with the top ten. Sequenced material: CD8+ T cells sorted from blood, taken at week 4, from a patient treated with tofacitinib. Receptors were obtained from a human donor with alopecia areata.

V is TRBV9 and J is TRBJ1-5, with TRBD1 as a possible D gene (6 bases). The CDR3 has 13 residues. Germline assignment: CDR1 SGDLS and CDR2 YYNGEE. V was pared by 3 bases and J by 7 bases, with 11 bases between. The CDR3 loop reads CASSARGGQPQHF. Here the CDR3 DNA reads TGTGCCAGCAGCGCCAGGGGTGGACAGCCCCAGCATTTT.

This rearrangement joins TRBV13 to TRBJ2-1, with TRBD1 identical over 9 bases. The CDR3 is 16 amino acids. In germline, CDR1 is PRHDT, CDR2 FYEKMQ (reference sequence). V lost 0 bases to trimming and J lost 7 bases; unmatched junction nucleotides: 7. CDR3 coding DNA: TGTGCCAGCAGCTTAGGGGGACAGGGTGGTTGGAATGAGCAGTTCTTC. The encoded protein is CASSLGGQGGWNEQFF. The whole variable domain, filled in from reference TRBV13 and TRBJ2-1, reads AAGVIQSPRHLIKEKRETATLKCYPIPRHDTVYWYQQGPGQDPQFLISFYEKMQSDKGSIPDRFSAQQFSDYHSELNMSSLELGDSALYFCASSLGGQGGWNEQFFGPGTRLTVL.

This clone was recorded a few times. The V and J genes are TRBV4-3 and TRBJ1-1; no clear D. Germline V gene lookup returns CDR1 LGHNA and CDR2 YSLEER. With 0 bases removed from V and 3 bases from J, the gap between germline ends came to 17 bases. The CDR3 spans 17 residues. The CDR3 coding sequence is TGCGCCAGCAGCCAAGAGGGCATTCAAAGTGAGGACACTGAAGCTTTCTTT. It specifies CASSQEGIQSEDTEAFF.

This chain links TRBV29-1 with TRBJ2-1, with TRBD1 matching 7 bases. The V gene end was trimmed by 6 bases and the J gene end by 5 bases; junction bases not matched to a gene: 7. The length of the CDR3 is 13 residues. Germline CDR1 SQVTM, CDR2 ANQGSEA. Here the CDR3 DNA reads TGCAGCGTGTGGGACAGCGGTCACAATGAGCAGTTCTTC. It encodes CSVWDSGHNEQFF.

This clone was observed a few times. This chain uses TRBV6-6 with TRBJ1-1, with D perhaps matching TRBD1 (5 bases). The length of the CDR3 is 14 residues. Trimming removed 5 bases at V and 3 bases at J, with 13 bases between. CDR1 MNHNY and CDR2 SVGAGI come from the germline V gene (reference sequence). This chain's CDR3 is CASSTRGWDTEAFF. CDR3 nucleotides: TGTGCCAGCAGTACCCGGGGCTGGGACACTGAAGCTTTCTTT.

The chain links TRBV2 to TRBJ2-3, with D perhaps given as TRBD1 or TRBD2 (5 bases each). The germline V and J ends were trimmed by 4 bases and 0 bases, with 8 bases remaining between them. CDR1 and CDR2 from the germline V gene are SNHLY and FYNNEI. This CDR3 comprises 14 residues. The CDR3 loop reads CASSAGDSTDTQYF. CDR3 in DNA: TGTGCCAGCAGTGCTGGGGACAGCACAGATACGCAGTATTTT.

Only a few counts were recorded for this clone. The chain employs TRBV5-1 and TRBJ2-5, with 10 bases matching TRBD1. The CDR3 spans 14 residues. Germline V gene lookup returns CDR1 SGHRS and CDR2 YFSETQ. Losses at the gene ends were 5 bases for V and 5 bases for J; bases not matched to a gene: 6. Here the CDR3 reads CASRTTGGRETQYF. CDR3 DNA: TGCGCCAGCAGAACGACAGGGGGCAGGGAGACCCAGTACTTC.

The genes are TRBV5-6 and TRBJ1-5; possible D gene TRBD1, 6 bases. The germline gives CDR1 SGHDT, CDR2 YYEEEE. This CDR3 spans 13 amino acids. Trimming left V 4 bases short and J 7 bases short, with 12 bases between. CDR3 in DNA: TGTGCCAGCAGCGAGGGGGGGAGGCAGCCCCAGCATTTT. As protein: CASSEGGRQPQHF.

The V call is TRBV29-1, the J call TRBJ1-1; maybe TRBD1 (6 bases). The ends were cut back, 6 bases at V and 5 bases at J, with 13 bases in the middle. Germline loops: CDR1 SQVTM, CDR2 ANQGSEA. CDR3 length: 12 residues. In nucleotides, the CDR3 is TGCAGCGTCGATCTCGGGACAACTGAAGCTTTCTTT. It specifies CSVDLGTTEAFF.

This clone was seen a few times. The rearrangement joins TRBV10-3 to TRBJ1-2; D call uncertain. CDR1 is ENHRY and CDR2 is SYGVKD in the germline V gene. Trimming removed 2 bases from V and 8 bases from J, with 6 bases in between. The CDR3 contains 11 residues. The CDR3 DNA sequence: TGTGCCATCAGTGAGCCGGCGGGCTACACCTTC. This sequence encodes CAISEPAGYTF.

The CDR3 reads CSGKGGINEQFF. Here the CDR3 DNA reads TGCAGCGGCAAAGGGGGGATAAATGAGCAGTTCTTC. V is TRBV29-1 and J is TRBJ2-1; D is perhaps TRBD1 or TRBD2 (6 bases each). Trimming took off 7 bases at V and 7 bases at J, with 14 bases between the two ends. The CDR3 is 12 residues long. Germline assignment: CDR1 SQVTM and CDR2 ANQGSEA.

This clone has more than one count but fewer than ten. V gene TRBV4-1 combines with J gene TRBJ2-2; 8 bases map to TRBD2. Per germline, CDR1 MGHRA and CDR2 YSYEKL. V lost 0 bases to trimming and J lost 2 bases; unmatched junction nucleotides: 5. This CDR3 is 17 amino acids long. For the CDR3, the DNA is TGCGCCAGCAGCCAAGAATCTAGCGGGCTTAACACCGGGGAGCTGTTTTTT. Translation gives CASSQESSGLNTGELFF.

This clone has a single count. The chain combines TRBV5-6 with TRBJ2-5, with D hard to call. This CDR3 is built from 13 residues. The V gene's germline CDR1 is SGHDT and CDR2 YYEEEE. The germline V and J ends were trimmed by 4 bases and 4 bases, with 11 bases remaining between them. The CDR3 sequence is CASSPDQIETQYF. For the CDR3, the DNA is TGTGCCAGCAGCCCGGACCAGATAGAGACCCAGTACTTC.

CDR3 sequence (DNA): TGCAGCGTAACCGGGACAGATAATGAAAAACTGTTTTTT. Protein product: CSVTGTDNEKLFF. The chain recombines TRBV29-1 with TRBJ1-4; 7 bases fit TRBD1. The length of the CDR3 is 13 residues. The ends lost 6 bases at V and 4 bases at J; junction bases unmatched: 5. Germline CDR1 reads SQVTM; CDR2 reads ANQGSEA. The full variable domain, rest sourced from reference TRBV29-1 and TRBJ1-4, is SAVISQKPSRDICQRGTSLTIQCQVDSQVTMMFWYRQQPGQSLTLIATANQGSEATYESGFVIDKFPISRPNLTFSTLTVSNMSPEDSSIYLCSVTGTDNEKLFFGSGTQLSVL.

This clone appeared once. In DNA form, the CDR3 reads TGTGGCGGGACAGAGAATATGAACACTGAAGCTTTCTTT. Translated, it gives CGGTENMNTEAFF. The rearrangement uses TRBV30 and TRBJ1-1; the match to TRBD1 covers 7 bases. Per the germline V gene, CDR1 is GTSNPN and CDR2 is SVGIG (reference sequence). This CDR3 is built from 13 residues. The full variable domain, with the rest looked up from reference TRBV30 and TRBJ1-1, is SQTIHQWPATLVQPVGSPLSLECTVEGTSNPNLYWYRQAAGRGLQLLFYSVGIGQISSEVPQNLSASRPQDRQFILSSKKLLLSDSGFYLCGGTENMNTEAFFGQGTRLTVV.